These 29 T cell receptor beta chains were all obtained from the same sample, sequenced in a study of blood T cells in healthy people across ages. Primers used in a second PCR of about 6 to 11 cycles were a sample-barcoded 5' primer and a J-beta primer mix. TCRdb used MiXCR to reprocess the 5' RACE reads, holding one entry per CDR3 protein. Of 800,000 to 950,000 distinct CDR3 sequences in the sample, about 48% were seen once. The material sequenced was blood. All receptors come from a man aged 25 to 45 in good health.

This clonotype was seen more than once but under ten times. V and J are TRBV4-2 and TRBJ1-2, with D tentatively TRBD1 (5 bases). Germline CDR1 LGHNA, CDR2 YNFKEQ. The CDR3 runs 16 residues. Between the trimmed V and J ends, which lost 0 bases and 2 bases, there was a span of 13 bases. CDR3 loop: CASSQEDGAANYGYTF. The CDR3 nucleotides read TGTGCCAGCAGCCAAGAGGACGGGGCGGCGAACTATGGCTACACCTTC.

The chain is built from TRBV29-1 and TRBJ2-3; 12 bases align to TRBD2. V lost 7 bases, J lost 4 bases, and 9 bases stayed unmatched. The CDR3 extends over 15 amino acids. In germline, CDR1 is SQVTM, CDR2 ANQGSEA. CDR3 protein: CSGALAGGGSDTQYF. CDR3 DNA sequence: TGCAGCGGCGCACTAGCGGGGGGCGGGTCAGATACGCAGTATTTT.

Worth noting for this clonotype: A much more abundant neighbour one base away suggests this may be a read error. The chain couples TRBV20-1 to TRBJ1-1; the match to TRBD1 covers 10 bases. The CDR3 contains 12 residues. Germline values: CDR1 DFQATT, CDR2 SNEGSKA (reference sequence). The CDR3 DNA reads as TGCAGCGAAGACAGGGGGCCAGCTGAAGCTTTCTTT. As protein: CSEDRGPAEAFF.

The rearrangement joins TRBV7-2 to TRBJ2-7; 7 bases are a match to TRBD2. The V gene end was trimmed by 4 bases and the J gene end by 1 base; junction bases not matched to a gene: 7. CDR1 and CDR2 (germline): SGHTA, FQGNSA. There are 15 residues in the CDR3. The CDR3: CASSSTLGGSYEQYF. The CDR3 nucleotides are TGTGCCAGCAGCTCCACCTTGGGGGGGTCCTACGAGCAGTACTTC.

This clonotype was counted only a few times. A read error is possible here, since a much larger clone lies one base away. The V and J genes are TRBV5-6 and TRBJ1-2; a possible D gene is TRBD1 (5 bases). V dropped 3 bases and J dropped 6 bases, with 21 bases sitting between them. The CDR3 contains 16 residues. From germline, CDR1 is SGHDT and CDR2 YYEEEE. Written as DNA, the CDR3 is TGTGCCAGCAGCTCAGGGAGGGGTATAGGAGGAGATGGCTACACCTTC. Protein product: CASSSGRGIGGDGYTF.

Points on this clonotype: This may be a read error: a much more frequent sequence differs by one nucleotide. The chain combines TRBV3-1 with TRBJ1-2; 8 bases line up with TRBD1. J was trimmed by 6 bases and V by 4 bases; bases with no gene match: 7. The CDR3 consists of 14 residues. Germline assignment: CDR1 LGHDT and CDR2 YNNKEL (reference sequence). CDR3 DNA: TGTGCCAGCAGCCCAGGACAGGGTCCCCATGGCTACACCTTC. Translated: CASSPGQGPHGYTF.

This clonotype was seen more than once but under ten times. The chain uses TRBV20-1 and TRBJ1-2; D is unclear. The CDR3 length is 15 residues. Germline assignment: CDR1 DFQATT and CDR2 SNEGSKA (reference sequence). V was shortened by 1 base and J by 4 bases, with 16 bases between the two germline ends. The CDR3 nucleotides read TGCAGTGCTAGAGGGAGGGTTTCGGTGTTCTATGGCTACACCTTC. Its translation is CSARGRVSVFYGYTF.

Comment on this clonotype: A much larger clone lies a single base off, so this may be a read error. The chain links TRBV29-1 to TRBJ2-1, with 8 bases lining up with TRBD2. CDR1 and CDR2 (germline): SQVTM, ANQGSEA. The CDR3 contains 12 residues. The trim removed 7 bases at V and 8 bases at J, leaving 7 bases unmatched. As DNA, the CDR3 is TGCAGCGGTGCAAGACTAGCGTATGAGCAGTTCTTC. This encodes CSGARLAYEQFF.

The gene calls are TRBV6-5 and TRBJ1-2, with 7 nucleotides matching TRBD1. Germline V lookup: CDR1 MNHEY, CDR2 SVGAGI. V trimming: 5 bases; J trimming: 3 bases; junction bases outside the gene matches: 6. This CDR3 contains 14 residues. CDR3 nucleotide sequence: TGTGCCAGCAGTCTAACAGGGGAGGACTATGGCTACACCTTC. Translation: CASSLTGEDYGYTF.

About this clonotype itself: This may be a read error, as it is one base from a much larger clone. The rearrangement uses TRBV7-3 and TRBJ2-1; D may correspond to TRBD1 or TRBD2 (6 bases each). CDR3 length: 13 amino acids. V lost 5 bases and J lost 8, with 13 bases in between. The V gene's germline CDR1 is SGHTA and CDR2 FQGTGA. CDR3 in amino acids: CASSPGARDEQFF. The CDR3 coding sequence is TGTGCCAGCAGCCCGGGGGCAAGGGATGAGCAGTTCTTC. The full variable domain, with the rest looked up from reference TRBV7-3 and TRBJ2-1, is GAGVSQTPSNKVTEKGKYVELRCDPISGHTALYWYRQSLGQGPEFLIYFQGTGAADDSGLPNDRFFAVRPEGSVSTLKIQRTERGDSAVYLCASSPGARDEQFFGPGTRLTVL.

The chain carries TRBV7-2 and TRBJ2-1, with 13 bases fitting TRBD2. This CDR3 region has 15 residues. Germline-derived CDR1 and CDR2 are SGHTA and FQGNSA. J was trimmed by 6 bases and V by 4 bases; bases with no gene match: 3. CDR3 nucleotides: TGTGCCAGCAGCTGGGGGACTAGCGGGGTCAATGAGCAGTTCTTC. Translated, it gives CASSWGTSGVNEQFF.

This clonotype has a handful of counts. This chain uses TRBV12-3 or TRBV12-4 with TRBJ2-4; D is unclear. The V end lost 9 bases, the J end lost 1 base, and 13 bases lay between the germline ends. This CDR3 contains 14 residues. For the CDR3, the DNA is TGTGCCAGTAGTCAGACCGGGGCCAAAAACATTCAGTACTTC. This translates into CASSQTGAKNIQYF.

This rearrangement joins TRBV4-1 to TRBJ1-1, with D hard to call. V lost 3 bases and J 8 bases, leaving 7 bases between the germline ends. The CDR3 runs 11 residues. Germline lookup yields CDR1 MGHRA and CDR2 YSYEKL. DNA of the CDR3: TGCGCCAGCAGCCAGTGGACCGAAGCTTTCTTT. This gives the protein CASSQWTEAFF.

This clonotype appeared many times. The chain is built from TRBV6-2 or TRBV6-3 and TRBJ2-3, with 13 bases fitting TRBD2. V gave up 6 bases and J gave up 3 bases; unmatched junction bases: 9. The CDR3 extends over 17 amino acids. Per the germline V gene, CDR1 is MNHEY and CDR2 is SVGEGT. This CDR3 reads CASSQGLAGERTDTQYF. The CDR3 DNA reads TGTGCCAGCAGCCAAGGACTAGCGGGGGAAAGGACAGATACGCAGTATTTT.

This clonotype was counted at least ten times. V gene TRBV10-3 combines with J gene TRBJ2-1; 11 bases agree with TRBD1. Germline CDR1 reads ENHRY; CDR2 reads SYGVKD. There are 15 residues in the CDR3. V lost 6 bases to trimming and J lost 5 bases; unmatched junction nucleotides: 6. CDR3 nucleotides: TGTGCCATCAGCGCCGGGACAGGGGGTGACAATGAGCAGTTCTTC. Translation gives CAISAGTGGDNEQFF.

A remark on this clonotype: Since a much larger clone is just one base distant, this may be a read error. The rearrangement joins TRBV10-3 to TRBJ2-1, with TRBD1 matching over 10 bases. CDR1 ENHRY and CDR2 SYGVKD come from the germline V gene. The CDR3 has 16 residues. Written as DNA, the CDR3 is TGTTCCATCAGTGGCAAAGGGACAGGGGACCACAATGAGCAGTTCTTC. Translation gives CSISGKGTGDHNEQFF.

V gene TRBV6-1 combines with J gene TRBJ2-3; D remains ambiguous. Germline V gene data show CDR1 as MNHNS and CDR2 as SASEGT. This CDR3 contains 12 residues. Trimming pared 7 bases from V and 5 bases from J, leaving 10 bases between. The CDR3 sequence is CASTPEVDTQYF. DNA of the CDR3: TGTGCCAGCACCCCAGAGGTAGATACGCAGTATTTT.

The rearrangement joins TRBV3-1 to TRBJ2-4, with D possibly being TRBD1 or TRBD2 (6 bases each). Germline V gives CDR1 LGHDT, CDR2 YNNKEL (reference sequence). V lost 0 bases and J 1 base, leaving 13 bases between the germline ends. CDR3 length: 17 amino acids. The CDR3 sequence is CASSQDLGGMAKNIQYF. For the CDR3, the DNA is TGTGCCAGCAGCCAAGATCTAGGGGGGATGGCCAAAAACATTCAGTACTTC.

In this sample, this clonotype turned up a few times. The CDR3 region is CASAPDSRNQPQHF. CDR3 in DNA: TGCGCCAGCGCGCCCGACAGTCGCAATCAGCCCCAGCATTTT. The genes are TRBV5-1 and TRBJ1-5, with TRBD1 as a possible D gene (5 bases). Germline V gives CDR1 SGHRS, CDR2 YFSETQ. The CDR3 runs to 14 residues. V lost 7 bases, J lost 2 bases, and 13 bases lay in between.

This sequence joins TRBV14 and TRBJ2-3; 9 nucleotides agree with TRBD2. The CDR3 spans 16 residues. CDR1 and CDR2 (germline): SGHDN, FVKESK. The V and J ends lost 4 bases and 6 bases, in that order; junction bases with no gene match: 11. This CDR3 reads CASSRGGGGLRDTQYF. The CDR3 bases are TGTGCCAGCAGCCGAGGCGGGGGGGGCCTCAGGGATACGCAGTATTTT.

This clonotype turned up a few times. This chain connects TRBV27 to TRBJ2-3; 7 bases align to TRBD1. Germline loops: CDR1 MNHEY, CDR2 SMNVEV (reference sequence). Losses at the gene ends were 3 bases for V and 2 bases for J; bases not matched to a gene: 8. CDR3 length: 16 residues. The CDR3 region has the DNA TGTGCCAGCAGTTTGGGACAGTTGCTAGTCACAGATACGCAGTATTTT. Amino acid sequence: CASSLGQLLVTDTQYF.

J is TRBJ2-1 and V is TRBV9, with 10 bases lining up with TRBD2. The CDR3 is 19 amino acids. V was pared by 0 bases and J by 6 bases, with 15 bases of the junction left unmatched. Germline assignment: CDR1 SGDLS and CDR2 YYNGEE. The CDR3 protein is CASSVVGSGGPVNINEQFF. The CDR3 nucleotides read TGTGCCAGCAGCGTAGTGGGTAGCGGGGGGCCCGTAAATATCAATGAGCAGTTCTTC.

The V and J genes are TRBV2 and TRBJ2-7, with D perhaps TRBD1 (5 bases). The CDR3 is 13 residues long. Germline V lookup: CDR1 SNHLY, CDR2 FYNNEI. The V gene lost 8 bases and the J gene lost 0 bases, with 11 bases spanning the gap. The CDR3 nucleotides read TGTGCCAGCTGTTACCAGGGCTCCTACGAGCAGTACTTC. Amino acids: CASCYQGSYEQYF.

The sample holds a few counts of this clonotype. Written as DNA, the CDR3 is TGTGCCAGCAGCTGGGGACAGTACCCCTATGGCTACACCTTC. Amino acid sequence: CASSWGQYPYGYTF. V gene TRBV5-6 combines with J gene TRBJ1-2; TRBD1 matches at 7 bases. Losses at the gene ends were 3 bases for V and 4 bases for J; bases not matched to a gene: 6. The CDR3 is 14 residues long. Germline V gene data show CDR1 as SGHDT and CDR2 as YYEEEE.

V usage is TRBV2 and J usage is TRBJ2-7; D ambiguous. The CDR3 has 16 amino acids. The germline V gene has CDR1 SNHLY and CDR2 FYNNEI. Trimming left V 4 bases short and J 10 bases short, with 26 bases between. The CDR3 loop reads CASSVNEEGPSNTQYF. CDR3 bases: TGTGCCAGCAGTGTCAATGAGGAAGGACCCAGCAACACTCAGTACTTC.

This chain joins TRBV29-1 and TRBJ2-1; D not certain. V was shortened by 7 bases and J by 10 bases, with 11 bases between the two germline ends. From germline, CDR1 is SQVTM and CDR2 ANQGSEA. The CDR3 is 10 amino acids. In DNA, the CDR3 is TGCAGCGCGGGTCGGCAGGAGCAGTTCTTC. It translates to CSAGRQEQFF.

The chain is built from TRBV7-9 and TRBJ1-1, with 7 bases that match TRBD1. Unmatched junction bases numbered 1, after V lost 2 bases and J lost 1 base. The V gene's germline CDR1 is SEHNR and CDR2 FQNEAQ (reference sequence). There are 14 residues in the CDR3. DNA of the CDR3: TGTGCCAGCAGCTTACCAGGGGGGAACACTGAAGCTTTCTTT. Its protein is CASSLPGGNTEAFF.

This clonotype appeared many times. The chain employs TRBV7-3 and TRBJ2-3, with 10 nucleotides matching TRBD2. The germline gives CDR1 SGHTA, CDR2 FQGTGA. V lost 2 bases and J lost 2; bases outside the gene matches: 4. The CDR3 is 16 amino acids. This CDR3 is CASSLLSGGDTDTQYF. The CDR3 DNA follows: TGTGCCAGCAGCTTACTGAGCGGGGGGGACACAGATACGCAGTATTTT.

The chain carries TRBV12-3 or TRBV12-4 and TRBJ2-1; 7 bases are shared with TRBD1. The DNA end is a closer match to TRBJ2-7, so the J assignment may be wrong. The length of the CDR3 is 14 residues. Here the CDR3 reads CASRRQGSYNEQYF. The CDR3 DNA sequence: TGTGCCAGCAGGAGACAGGGCTCCTACAATGAGCAGTACTTC.